The entry below gives a single T cell receptor (beta chain) sequence along with its context. What it binds is not known. Deletions cut 6 bases from V and 2 bases from J, with 14 bases between. The germline CDR1 and CDR2 sequences are MNHEY and SMNVEV (reference sequence). CDR3 length: 15 residues. This sample was included in a study of CD4+ T cells in melanoma. Overall study results and limits: A reported correlation linked neoantigen-specific CD4+ T cells to CD8+, macrophage and B cell function. Diverse differentiation states were reported for melanoma neoantigen-specific CD4+ T cells.

Produced via immunoSEQ multiplex PCR; TCRdb's table is partial and in-frame only. The sample lists some 110,000 clones; over 80% were seen once. This sequence was found in a human donor with melanoma. J is TRBJ2-1 and V is TRBV27; a possible D gene is TRBD2 (5 bases). Sequenced sample: peripheral blood. CDR3 region: CASSPQRYPYNEQFF. The CDR3 nucleotides read TGTGCCAGCAGCCCCCAGCGGTATCCCTACAATGAGCAGTTCTTC.